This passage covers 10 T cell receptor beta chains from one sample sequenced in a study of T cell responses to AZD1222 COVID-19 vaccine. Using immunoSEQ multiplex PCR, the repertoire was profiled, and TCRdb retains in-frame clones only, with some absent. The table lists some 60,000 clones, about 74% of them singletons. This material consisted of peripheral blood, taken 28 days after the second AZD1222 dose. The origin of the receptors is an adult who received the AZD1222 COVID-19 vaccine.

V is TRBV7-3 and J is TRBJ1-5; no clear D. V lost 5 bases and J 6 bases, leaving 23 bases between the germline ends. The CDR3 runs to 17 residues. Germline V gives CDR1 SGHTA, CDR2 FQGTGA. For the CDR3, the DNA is TGTGCCAGCAGCCCCACCCCTCGCGAGGACCGGGGTCAGCCCCAGCATTTT. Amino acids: CASSPTPREDRGQPQHF.

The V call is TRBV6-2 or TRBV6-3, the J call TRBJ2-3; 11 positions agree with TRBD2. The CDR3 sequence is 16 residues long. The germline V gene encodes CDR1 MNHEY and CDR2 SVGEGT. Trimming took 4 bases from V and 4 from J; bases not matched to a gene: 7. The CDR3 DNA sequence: TGTGCCAGCAGTTCCCCTAGCGGGGGGCGGCCAGATACGCAGTATTTT. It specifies CASSSPSGGRPDTQYF.

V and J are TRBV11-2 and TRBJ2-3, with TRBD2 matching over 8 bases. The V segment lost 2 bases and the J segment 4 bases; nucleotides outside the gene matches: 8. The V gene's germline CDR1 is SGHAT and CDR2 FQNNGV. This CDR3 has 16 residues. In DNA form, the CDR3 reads TGTGCCAGCAGCTTAAACCCAGCGGGGGCCTCAGATACGCAGTATTTT. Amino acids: CASSLNPAGASDTQYF. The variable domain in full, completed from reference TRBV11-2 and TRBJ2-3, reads EAGVAQSPRYKIIEKRQSVAFWCNPISGHATLYWYQQILGQGPKLLIQFQNNGVVDDSQLPKDRFSAERLKGVDSTLKIQPAKLEDSAVYLCASSLNPAGASDTQYFGPGTRLTVL.

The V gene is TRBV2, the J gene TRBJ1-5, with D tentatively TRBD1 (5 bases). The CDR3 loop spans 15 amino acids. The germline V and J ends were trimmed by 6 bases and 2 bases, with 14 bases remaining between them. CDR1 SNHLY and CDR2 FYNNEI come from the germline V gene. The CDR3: CASRGRGLGNQPQHF. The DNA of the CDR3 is TGTGCCAGCAGGGGGCGAGGGTTGGGCAATCAGCCCCAGCATTTT.

The CDR3 reads CASSLDSNTDTQYF. The CDR3 DNA reads TGCGCCAGCAGCTTGGATTCAAACACAGATACGCAGTATTTT. V and J are TRBV5-1 and TRBJ2-3; D remains unclear. The V end lost 0 bases, the J end lost 2 bases, and 7 bases lay between the germline ends. Germline CDR1 SGHRS, CDR2 YFSETQ. The CDR3 is made up of 14 amino acids. The full variable domain, its missing parts supplied by reference TRBV5-1 and TRBJ2-3, is KAGVTQTPRYLIKTRGQQVTLSCSPISGHRSVSWYQQTPGQGLQFLFEYFSETQRNKGNFPGRFSGRQFSNSRSEMNVSTLELGDSALYLCASSLDSNTDTQYFGPGTRLTVL.

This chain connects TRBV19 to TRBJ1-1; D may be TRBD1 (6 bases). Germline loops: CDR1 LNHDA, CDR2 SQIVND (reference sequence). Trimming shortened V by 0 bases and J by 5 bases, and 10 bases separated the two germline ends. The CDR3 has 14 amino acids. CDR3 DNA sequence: TGTGCCAGTAGTATAGAACAGGGCATAACTGAAGCTTTCTTT. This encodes CASSIEQGITEAFF.

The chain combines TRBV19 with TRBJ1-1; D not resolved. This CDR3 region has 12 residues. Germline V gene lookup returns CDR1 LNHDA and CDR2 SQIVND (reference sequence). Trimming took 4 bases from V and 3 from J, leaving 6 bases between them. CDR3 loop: CASSTRDTEAFF. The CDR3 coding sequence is TGTGCCAGTAGTACCCGGGACACTGAAGCTTTCTTT.

CDR3 sequence reads: CASSPGQGGYYGYTF. In DNA form, the CDR3 reads TGTGCCAGCAGTCCAGGACAGGGAGGGTACTATGGCTACACCTTC. The rearrangement links TRBV27 to TRBJ1-2; 8 bases align to TRBD1. Germline V gives CDR1 MNHEY, CDR2 SMNVEV (reference sequence). V shed 5 bases, J shed 3 bases, and the junction held 8 bases outside the gene matches. The CDR3 consists of 15 residues.

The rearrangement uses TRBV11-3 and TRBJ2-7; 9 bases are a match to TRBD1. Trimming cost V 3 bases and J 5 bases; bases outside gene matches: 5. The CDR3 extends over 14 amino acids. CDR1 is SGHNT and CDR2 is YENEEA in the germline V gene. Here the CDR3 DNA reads TGTGCCAGCAGCTTTTACGGGACAGGGAACGAGCAGTACTTC. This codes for CASSFYGTGNEQYF.

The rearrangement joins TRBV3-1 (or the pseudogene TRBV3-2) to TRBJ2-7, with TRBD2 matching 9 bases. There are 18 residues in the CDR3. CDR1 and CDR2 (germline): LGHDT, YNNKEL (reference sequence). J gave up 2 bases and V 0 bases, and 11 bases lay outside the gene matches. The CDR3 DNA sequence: TGTGCCAGCAGCCAAGATGTTGGCGGGGGGGTAACGCCCTACGAGCAGTACTTC. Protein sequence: CASSQDVGGGVTPYEQYF.